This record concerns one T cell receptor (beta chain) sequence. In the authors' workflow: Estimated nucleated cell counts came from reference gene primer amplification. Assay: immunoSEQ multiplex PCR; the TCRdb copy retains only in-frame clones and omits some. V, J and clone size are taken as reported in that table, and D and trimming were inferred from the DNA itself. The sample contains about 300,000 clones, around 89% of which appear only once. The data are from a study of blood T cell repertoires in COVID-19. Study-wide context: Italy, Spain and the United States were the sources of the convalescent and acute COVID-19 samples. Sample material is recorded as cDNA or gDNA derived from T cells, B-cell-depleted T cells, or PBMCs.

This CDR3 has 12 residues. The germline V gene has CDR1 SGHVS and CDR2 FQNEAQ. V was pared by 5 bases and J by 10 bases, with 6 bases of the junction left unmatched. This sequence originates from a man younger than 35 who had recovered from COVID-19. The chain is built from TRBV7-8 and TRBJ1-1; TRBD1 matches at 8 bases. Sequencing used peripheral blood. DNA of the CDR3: TGTGCCAGCAGCACTCCCGACAGGGGAGCTTTCTTT. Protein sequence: CASSTPDRGAFF.